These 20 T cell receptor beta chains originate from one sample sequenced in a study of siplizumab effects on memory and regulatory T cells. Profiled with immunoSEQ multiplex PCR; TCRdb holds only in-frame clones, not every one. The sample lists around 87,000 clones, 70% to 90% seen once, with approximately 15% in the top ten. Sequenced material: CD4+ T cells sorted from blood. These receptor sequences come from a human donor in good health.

The CDR3 region has the DNA TGTGCCAGCAGCGTAGGGACAGGGAGGTCCTATAATTCACCCCTCCACTTT. This sequence encodes CASSVGTGRSYNSPLHF. The V and J genes are TRBV9 and TRBJ1-6, with 8 bases lining up with TRBD1. Germline lookup yields CDR1 SGDLS and CDR2 YYNGEE. The CDR3 contains 17 residues. After removal of 0 bases from V and 1 base from J, the junction contained 3 bases not matched to a gene.

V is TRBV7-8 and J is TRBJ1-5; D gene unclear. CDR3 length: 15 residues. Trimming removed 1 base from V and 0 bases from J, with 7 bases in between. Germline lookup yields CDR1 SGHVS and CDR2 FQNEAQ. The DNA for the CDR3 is TGTGCCAGCAGCTTAGACAGCTATAGCAATCAGCCCCAGCATTTT. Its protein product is CASSLDSYSNQPQHF.

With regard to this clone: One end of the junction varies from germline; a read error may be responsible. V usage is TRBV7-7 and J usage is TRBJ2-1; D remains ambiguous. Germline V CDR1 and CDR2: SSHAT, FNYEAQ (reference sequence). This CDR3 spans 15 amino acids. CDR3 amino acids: CASSLGPESYNEQFF. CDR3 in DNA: TGTGCTAGCAGCTTAGGACCGGAATCCTACAATGAGCAGTTCTTC. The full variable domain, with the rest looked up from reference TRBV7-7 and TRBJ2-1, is GAGVSQSPRYKVTKRGQDVTLRCDPISSHATLYWYQQALGQGPEFLTYFNYEAQPDKSGLPSDRFSAERPEGSISTLTIQRTEQRDSAMYRCASSLGPESYNEQFFGPGTRLTVL.

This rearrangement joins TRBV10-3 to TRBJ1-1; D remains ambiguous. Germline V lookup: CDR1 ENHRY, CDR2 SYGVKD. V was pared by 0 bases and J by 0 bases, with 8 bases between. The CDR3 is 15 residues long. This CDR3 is CAISESNGMNTEAFF. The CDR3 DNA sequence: TGTGCCATCAGTGAGTCTAACGGAATGAACACTGAAGCTTTCTTT.

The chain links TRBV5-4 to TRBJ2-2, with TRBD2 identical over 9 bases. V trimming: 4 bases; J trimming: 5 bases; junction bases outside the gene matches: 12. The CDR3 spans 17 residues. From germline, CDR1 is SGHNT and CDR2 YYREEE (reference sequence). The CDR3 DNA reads TGTGCCAGCAGCCCCGGAGTAGCGGGAGCGAGAACCGGGGAGCTGTTTTTT. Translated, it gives CASSPGVAGARTGELFF.

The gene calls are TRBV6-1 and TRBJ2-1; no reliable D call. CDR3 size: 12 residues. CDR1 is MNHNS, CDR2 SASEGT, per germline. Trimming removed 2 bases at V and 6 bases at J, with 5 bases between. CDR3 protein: CASSEMGNEQFF. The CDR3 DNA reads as TGTGCCAGCAGTGAAATGGGCAATGAGCAGTTCTTC.

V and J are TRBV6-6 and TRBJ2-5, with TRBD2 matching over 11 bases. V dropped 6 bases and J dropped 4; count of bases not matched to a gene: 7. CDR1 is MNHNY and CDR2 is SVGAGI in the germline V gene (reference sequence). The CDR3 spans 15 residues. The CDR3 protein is CASRIAGGKGETQYF. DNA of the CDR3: TGTGCCAGCAGAATAGCGGGAGGGAAGGGAGAGACCCAGTACTTC.

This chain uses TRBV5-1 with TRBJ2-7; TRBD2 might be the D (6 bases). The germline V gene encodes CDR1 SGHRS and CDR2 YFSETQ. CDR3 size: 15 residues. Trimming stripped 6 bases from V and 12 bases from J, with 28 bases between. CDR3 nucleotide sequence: TGCGCCAGCACCTTAACTCCCAGGGAGGCGGCCCTGTGGTACTTC. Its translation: CASTLTPREAALWYF.

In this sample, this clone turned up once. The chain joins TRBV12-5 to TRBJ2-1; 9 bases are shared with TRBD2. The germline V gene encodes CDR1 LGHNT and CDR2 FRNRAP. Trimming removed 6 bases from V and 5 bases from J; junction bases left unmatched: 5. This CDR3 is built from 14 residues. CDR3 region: CASGLAGADNEQFF. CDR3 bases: TGTGCTAGTGGATTAGCGGGAGCCGACAATGAGCAGTTCTTC.

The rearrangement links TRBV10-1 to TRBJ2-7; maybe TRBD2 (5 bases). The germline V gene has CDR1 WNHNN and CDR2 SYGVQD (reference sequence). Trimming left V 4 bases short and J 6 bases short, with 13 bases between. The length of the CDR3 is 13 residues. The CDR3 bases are TGCGCCAGCAGTGTTGGAGGCGGTGGCGAGCAGTACTTC. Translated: CASSVGGGGEQYF.

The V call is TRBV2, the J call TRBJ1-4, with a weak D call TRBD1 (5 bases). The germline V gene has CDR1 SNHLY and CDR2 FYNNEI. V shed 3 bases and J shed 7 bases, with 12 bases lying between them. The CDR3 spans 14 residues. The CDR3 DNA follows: TGTGCCAGCAGTGAGGGTCAGGGAGGTGAAAAACTGTTTTTT. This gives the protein CASSEGQGGEKLFF.

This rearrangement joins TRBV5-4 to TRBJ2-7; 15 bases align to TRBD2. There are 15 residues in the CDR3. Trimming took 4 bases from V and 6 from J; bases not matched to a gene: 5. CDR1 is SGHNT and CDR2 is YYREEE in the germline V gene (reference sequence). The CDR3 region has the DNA TGTGCCAGCAGCGGGGGACTAGCGGGAGGTGGCGAGCAGTACTTC. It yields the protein CASSGGLAGGGEQYF.

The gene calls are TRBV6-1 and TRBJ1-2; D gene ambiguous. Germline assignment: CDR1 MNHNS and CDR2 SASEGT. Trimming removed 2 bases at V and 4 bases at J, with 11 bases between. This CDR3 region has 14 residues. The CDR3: CASSELPSLYGYTF. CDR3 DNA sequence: TGTGCCAGCAGTGAACTCCCGTCACTCTATGGCTACACCTTC.

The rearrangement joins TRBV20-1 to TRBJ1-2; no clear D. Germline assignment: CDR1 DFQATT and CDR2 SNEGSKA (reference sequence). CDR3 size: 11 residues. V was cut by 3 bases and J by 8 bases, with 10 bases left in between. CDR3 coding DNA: TGCAGTGCTAGTTTGCAAATCGGCTACACCTTC. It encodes CSASLQIGYTF.

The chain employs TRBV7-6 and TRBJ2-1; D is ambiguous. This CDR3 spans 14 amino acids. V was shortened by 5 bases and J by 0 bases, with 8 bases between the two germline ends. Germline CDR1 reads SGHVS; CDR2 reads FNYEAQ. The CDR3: CASSRTGSYNEQFF. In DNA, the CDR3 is TGTGCCAGCAGCCGGACGGGCTCCTACAATGAGCAGTTCTTC.

This chain's CDR3 is CAWSVRPWDSRSYNSPLHF. CDR3 bases: TGTGCCTGGAGTGTACGACCGTGGGACAGCCGCTCCTATAATTCACCCCTCCACTTT. The chain carries TRBV30 and TRBJ1-6, with 7 bases aligning to TRBD1. V dropped 0 bases and J dropped 0; count of bases not matched to a gene: 11. CDR3 length equals 19 residues. Germline CDR1 GTSNPN, CDR2 SVGIG (reference sequence).

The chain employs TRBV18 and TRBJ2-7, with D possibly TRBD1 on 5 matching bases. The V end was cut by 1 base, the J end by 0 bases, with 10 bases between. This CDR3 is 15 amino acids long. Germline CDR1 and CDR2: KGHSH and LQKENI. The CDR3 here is CASSPQGKNSYEQYF. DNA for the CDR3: TGTGCCAGCTCACCACAGGGGAAAAACTCCTACGAGCAGTACTTC.

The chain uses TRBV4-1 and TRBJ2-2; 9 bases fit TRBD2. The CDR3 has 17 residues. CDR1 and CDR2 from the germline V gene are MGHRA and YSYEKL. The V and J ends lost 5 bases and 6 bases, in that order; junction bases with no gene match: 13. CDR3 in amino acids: CASSAPDAGGAPGELFF. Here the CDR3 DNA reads TGCGCCAGCAGCGCTCCGGACGCGGGAGGGGCCCCCGGGGAGCTGTTTTTT.

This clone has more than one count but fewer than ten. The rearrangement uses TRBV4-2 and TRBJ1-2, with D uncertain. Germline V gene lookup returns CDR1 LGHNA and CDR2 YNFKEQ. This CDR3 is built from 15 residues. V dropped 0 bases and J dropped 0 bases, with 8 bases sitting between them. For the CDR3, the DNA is TGTGCCAGCAGCCAAGAACGGTTAGCTAACTATGGCTACACCTTC. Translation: CASSQERLANYGYTF.

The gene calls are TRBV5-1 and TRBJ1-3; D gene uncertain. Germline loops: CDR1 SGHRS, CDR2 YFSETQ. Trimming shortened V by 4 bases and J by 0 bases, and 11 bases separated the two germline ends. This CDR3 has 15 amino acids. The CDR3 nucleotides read TGCGCCAGCAGCGCGGACGGTCCCTCTGGAAACACCATATATTTT. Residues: CASSADGPSGNTIYF.